The 25 T cell receptor beta chains reported below all come from one sample, sequenced in a study of neurological immune-mediated disorders. In TCRdb, the 5' RACE reads were re-called with MiXCR into one record per CDR3 protein. The data hold around 78,000 distinct CDR3 sequences, with roughly 17% observed a single time. Sequenced input: PBMCs. The receptors originated from a woman in her forties in good health.

This clonotype was seen many times. The rearrangement joins TRBV27 to TRBJ2-1; D possibly corresponds to TRBD2 (6 bases). Germline loops: CDR1 MNHEY, CDR2 SMNVEV (reference sequence). V lost 6 bases and J 5 bases, leaving 20 bases between the germline ends. The CDR3 has 16 residues. The chain's CDR3 is CASSPRGTNEDNEQFF. The CDR3 bases are TGTGCCAGCAGCCCTCGGGGGACGAATGAGGACAATGAGCAGTTCTTC.

Many counts were recorded for this clonotype. The chain carries TRBV29-1 and TRBJ1-2, with D perhaps matching TRBD1 (6 bases). Germline assignment: CDR1 SQVTM and CDR2 ANQGSEA. The CDR3 consists of 13 residues. Trimming cost V 6 bases and J 8 bases, with 19 bases left between them. This CDR3 is CSVALTGGIGYTF. The CDR3 nucleotides are TGCAGCGTCGCCTTGACAGGTGGAATCGGCTACACCTTC.

This clonotype was detected many times. The chain links TRBV24-1 to TRBJ2-3, with D unresolved. V was cut by 5 bases and J by 5 bases, with 13 bases left in between. CDR1 KGHDR and CDR2 SFDVKD come from the germline V gene. CDR3 length: 14 residues. This CDR3 is CATSALYREDTQYF. The CDR3 bases are TGTGCCACCAGTGCCCTGTATCGAGAAGATACGCAGTATTTT.

This clonotype showed up many times. The gene calls are TRBV11-3 and TRBJ2-1, with TRBD2 matching 8 bases. V gave up 5 bases and J gave up 6 bases; unmatched junction bases: 9. The CDR3 runs to 15 residues. Germline-derived CDR1 and CDR2 are SGHNT and YENEEA. CDR3 nucleotides: TGTGCCAGCAGCGAAGCGGGGGCCCTAACCAATGAGCAGTTCTTC. It is translated as CASSEAGALTNEQFF.

This clonotype was observed at least ten times. This chain joins TRBV10-3 and TRBJ1-2; tentative D call: TRBD1 (6 bases). CDR3 size: 15 residues. Germline V gene sequence: CDR1 ENHRY, CDR2 SYGVKD. V lost 4 bases and J 3 bases, leaving 15 bases between the germline ends. CDR3 bases: TGTGCCATCAGTGCCTTAGGGGGGGAAGACTATGGCTACACCTTC. Translated: CAISALGGEDYGYTF.

This clonotype was seen repeatedly, ten times or more. CDR3 residues: CASRSTGEYNSNQPQHF. The CDR3 nucleotides are TGTGCCAGCAGGTCGACAGGGGAGTATAATAGCAATCAGCCCCAGCATTTT. This chain uses TRBV6-5 with TRBJ1-5; TRBD1 matches 8 bases. The ends lost 6 bases at V and 0 bases at J; junction bases unmatched: 10. CDR1 and CDR2 from the germline V gene are MNHEY and SVGAGI. The length of the CDR3 is 17 residues.

This clonotype was recorded at least ten times. The rearrangement uses TRBV20-1 and TRBJ1-5, with D unresolved. V lost 3 bases and J 6 bases, leaving 15 bases between the germline ends. Germline-derived CDR1 and CDR2 are DFQATT and SNEGSKA (reference sequence). CDR3 length: 14 amino acids. The CDR3, as DNA: TGCAGTGCTAGTAGTTTTGACGGTAGTCAGCCCCAGCATTTT. The encoded protein is CSASSFDGSQPQHF.

This clonotype was seen ten or more times. This chain connects TRBV2 to TRBJ1-1; no clear D. The germline V gene encodes CDR1 SNHLY and CDR2 FYNNEI. Trimming stripped 5 bases from V and 3 bases from J, with 16 bases between. The CDR3 runs to 15 residues. CDR3 nucleotides: TGTGCCAGCAGTCTCCGGGTCCCGCCTTACACTGAAGCTTTCTTT. Translation: CASSLRVPPYTEAFF.

A remark on this clonotype: The CDR3 end shows no conserved phenylalanine or tryptophan, and so a read error is likely. The chain has TRBV15 and TRBJ2-1, with TRBD1 as a possible D gene (6 bases). Germline CDR1 and CDR2: LNHNV and YYDKDF (reference sequence). CDR3 length equals 16 residues. Written as DNA, the CDR3 is TGTGCAACCAGCCGGGAAACAGGGCTCGACAGCAATGAGCAGTTCTTA. Protein: CATSRETGLDSNEQFL.

V and J are TRBV5-6 and TRBJ2-7; either TRBD1 or TRBD2 may fit D (5 bases each). V gave up 2 bases and J gave up 6 bases, with 18 bases separating them. The CDR3 is 15 residues long. From germline, CDR1 is SGHDT and CDR2 YYEEEE. CDR3 coding DNA: TGTGCCAGCAGCTTAGAACTGGGGGTCAGGCGCGAGCAGTACTTC. It translates to CASSLELGVRREQYF.

CDR3 nucleotides: TGCAGTGCTAGAGTAGACGGCTCCTACAATGAGCAGTTCTTC. Protein: CSARVDGSYNEQFF. J is TRBJ2-1 and V is TRBV20-1; no clear D gene. Germline V gene sequence: CDR1 DFQATT, CDR2 SNEGSKA (reference sequence). There are 14 residues in the CDR3. V was clipped by 1 base and J by 0 bases, with 7 bases between them.

Many counts were recorded for this clonotype. This sequence joins TRBV27 and TRBJ2-2, with D possibly matching TRBD2 (7 bases). Germline CDR1 reads MNHEY; CDR2 reads SMNVEV (reference sequence). The CDR3 sequence is 15 residues long. The V and J ends lost 3 bases and 7 bases respectively, with 15 bases between them. In DNA form, the CDR3 reads TGTGCCAGCAGTTTTGAAGGGGGGGCCATCGGGGAGCTGTTTTTT. Amino acids: CASSFEGGAIGELFF.

This clonotype was seen repeatedly, ten times or more. The chain employs TRBV2 and TRBJ1-1; 7 bases are a match to TRBD1. Germline CDR1 and CDR2: SNHLY and FYNNEI. After removal of 7 bases from V and 11 bases from J, the junction contained 16 bases not matched to a gene. The CDR3 runs 14 residues. Here the CDR3 reads CASTQRDARGEAFF. CDR3 DNA: TGTGCCAGCACGCAGCGGGACGCCAGGGGGGAGGCTTTCTTT.

As to this clonotype: A much larger clone lies a single base off, so this may be a read error. The J gene is TRBJ1-1, the V gene TRBV12-3 or TRBV12-4, with D possibly matching TRBD1 (6 bases). Trimming cost V 2 bases and J 8 bases, with 9 bases left between them. The CDR3 contains 12 residues. In DNA form, the CDR3 reads TGTGCCAGCAGTTTATTTACAGGGGAAGCTTTCTTT. It specifies CASSLFTGEAFF.

This clonotype has more than one count but fewer than ten. The chain recombines TRBV29-1 with TRBJ1-2; TRBD1 matches at 9 bases. Unmatched junction bases numbered 5, after V lost 6 bases and J lost 6 bases. Germline assignment: CDR1 SQVTM and CDR2 ANQGSEA. The length of the CDR3 is 12 residues. The CDR3 nucleotides are TGCAGCGTGAGACAGGGGGATGATGGCTACACCTTC. As protein: CSVRQGDDGYTF.

The table lists this clonotype with many counts. V gene TRBV10-3 combines with J gene TRBJ2-7; 8 nucleotides align to TRBD1. V gave up 0 bases and J gave up 3 bases; unmatched junction bases: 4. From germline, CDR1 is ENHRY and CDR2 SYGVKD. This CDR3 is 15 amino acids long. For the CDR3, the DNA is TGTGCCATCAGTGAGTCACAGGGGGTGGGCTACGAGCAGTACGTC. Protein sequence: CAISESQGVGYEQYV.

This clonotype has at least ten counts. CDR3 DNA: TGTGCCAGCAGCGTGGGGGGCTTCCAAGAGACCCAGTACTTC. Amino acids: CASSVGGFQETQYF. This chain joins TRBV7-2 and TRBJ2-5; D assignment may be TRBD1 or TRBD2 (6 bases each). The CDR3 extends over 14 amino acids. CDR1 SGHTA and CDR2 FQGNSA come from the germline V gene. The V gene lost 5 bases and the J gene lost 1 base, with 11 bases spanning the gap. The complete variable domain, with remaining parts taken from reference TRBV7-2 and TRBJ2-5, reads GAGVSQSPSNKVTEKGKDVELRCDPISGHTALYWYRQSLGQGLEFLIYFQGNSAPDKSGLPSDRFSAERTGGSVSTLTIQRTQQEDSAVYLCASSVGGFQETQYFGPGTRLLVL.

This clonotype has at least ten counts. The junction departs from the called germline gene at one end, perhaps through a read error. The V gene is TRBV18, the J gene TRBJ2-3, with D perhaps being TRBD1 or TRBD2 (5 bases each). This CDR3 comprises 17 residues. Germline V gene data show CDR1 as KGHSH and CDR2 as LQKENI. DNA for the CDR3: TGTGCCAGCTCCCCACAGGCTCCGGGGCCTGGCACAGATACGCAGTATTTT. Translation: CASSPQAPGPGTDTQYF.

In this sample, this clonotype turned up many times. The chain joins TRBV5-1 to TRBJ2-5; 8 bases are a match to TRBD2. The V gene end was trimmed by 3 bases and the J gene end by 9 bases; junction bases not matched to a gene: 13. Germline lookup yields CDR1 SGHRS and CDR2 YFSETQ. This CDR3 has 15 residues. CDR3 amino acids: CASSSQTSAPRAQYF. In DNA, the CDR3 is TGCGCCAGCAGCTCCCAGACTAGCGCTCCTAGAGCCCAGTACTTC.

Many counts were recorded for this clonotype. The chain recombines TRBV12-3 or TRBV12-4 with TRBJ2-3; 12 positions agree with TRBD2. The CDR3 is made up of 16 amino acids. The V segment lost 5 bases and the J segment 3 bases; nucleotides outside the gene matches: 6. The CDR3 is CASSPSTSGGTDTQYF. CDR3 DNA sequence: TGTGCCAGCAGTCCCTCGACTAGCGGGGGAACAGATACGCAGTATTTT.

This clonotype was counted ten times or more. The rearrangement joins TRBV12-3 or TRBV12-4 to TRBJ1-1; D possibly corresponds to TRBD1 (6 bases). Trimming took off 6 bases at V and 3 bases at J, with 17 bases between the two ends. This CDR3 is built from 15 residues. Here the CDR3 reads CASSFGGGGDTEAFF. In DNA, the CDR3 is TGTGCCAGCAGCTTCGGAGGAGGGGGGGACACTGAAGCTTTCTTT.

This clonotype was found once. The chain combines TRBV7-8 with TRBJ1-1; D is unresolved. The CDR3 is 12 residues long. Trimming removed 9 bases from V and 1 base from J, with 9 bases in between. CDR1 SGHVS and CDR2 FQNEAQ come from the germline V gene. CDR3 nucleotide sequence: TGTGCCAGTAGTACGAAGAACACTGAAGCTTTCTTT. Protein sequence: CASSTKNTEAFF.

This chain links TRBV20-1 with TRBJ1-5; 9 nucleotides line up with TRBD1. Trimming took 5 bases from V and 4 from J; bases not matched to a gene: 12. Germline V gene lookup returns CDR1 DFQATT and CDR2 SNEGSKA (reference sequence). The CDR3 has 16 residues. CDR3 in DNA: TGCAGTGCTGGTAGGGTGACAGGGGGTGGTAATCAGCCCCAGCATTTT. It translates to CSAGRVTGGGNQPQHF.

This clonotype was observed at least ten times. This rearrangement joins TRBV30 to TRBJ2-2, with D perhaps TRBD1 or TRBD2 (5 bases each). Germline V gives CDR1 GTSNPN, CDR2 SVGIG (reference sequence). CDR3 size: 11 residues. The V gene lost 3 bases and the J gene lost 8 bases, with 7 bases spanning the gap. The CDR3 region is CAWREGGELFF. The CDR3 DNA is TGTGCCTGGAGAGAGGGGGGGGAGCTGTTTTTT.

In this sample, this clonotype turned up many times. V and J are TRBV7-2 and TRBJ2-5, with D perhaps matching TRBD2 (6 bases). Germline values: CDR1 SGHTA, CDR2 FQGNSA. Between the trimmed V and J ends, which lost 5 bases and 6 bases, there was a span of 7 bases. The CDR3 loop spans 11 amino acids. The CDR3 nucleotides read TGTGCCAGCAGCGGCGGGAAGACCCAGTACTTC. Protein sequence: CASSGGKTQYF.